Shown below are 21 T cell receptor beta chains from a single sample sequenced in a study of T cells expressing NK-cell markers. TCRdb re-called the 5' RACE reads and gives one entry per CDR3 protein, without DNA. This table lists about 460,000 distinct CDR3 sequences. The sequencing sample was made of blood T cells: a sorted CD56 or NKG2C T cell subset, CD4+ or CD8+ T cells, or bulk PBMC T cells (not recorded which). The receptors shown here come from a woman between 45 and 65 years old in good health.

This chain uses TRBV20-1 with TRBJ1-5. CDR3 length equals 14 residues. Per the germline V gene, CDR1 is DFQATT and CDR2 is SNEGSKA (reference sequence). CDR3 region: CSALIGQLNQPQHF.

The chain joins TRBV5-1 to TRBJ2-3; checking the TCRdb D call of TRBD2 is not possible without DNA. Germline assignment: CDR1 SGHRS and CDR2 YFSETQ. The CDR3 extends over 16 amino acids. The chain's CDR3 is CASSPSSSAHRDTQYF.

The chain links TRBV20-1 to TRBJ2-1; the TRBD2 assignment by TCRdb is unverifiable without DNA. CDR3 size: 16 residues. Germline CDR1 is DFQATT and CDR2 is SNEGSKA (reference sequence). The CDR3 spells CSATLLVPSAYNEQFF.

The chain combines TRBV24-1 with TRBJ2-1; TCRdb picks TRBD2, but there is no DNA to check that call. Germline CDR1 reads KGHDR; CDR2 reads SFDVKD. The CDR3 totals 11 residues. This CDR3 reads CATSVGGEQFF.

The chain carries TRBV27 and TRBJ1-5; TCRdb indicates TRBD1, and absent DNA this call remains unverified. The CDR3 is 17 amino acids. Germline lookup yields CDR1 MNHEY and CDR2 SMNVEV (reference sequence). The CDR3 sequence: CASSLTLPGHTNQPQHF.

This CDR3 is CASSVADSSYNEQFF. This chain links TRBV9 with TRBJ2-1. There are 15 residues in the CDR3. From germline, CDR1 is SGDLS and CDR2 YYNGEE.

This rearrangement joins TRBV12-3 or TRBV12-4 to TRBJ1-5. CDR3 size: 13 residues. CDR3 residues: CASSSFRGQPQHF.

The chain links TRBV7-2 to TRBJ2-2. The germline V gene has CDR1 SGHTA and CDR2 FQGNSA. This CDR3 spans 16 amino acids. CDR3 region: CASSFSIQSYTGELFF.

The chain recombines TRBV27 with TRBJ1-4; no DNA is available, so the TRBD1 call from TCRdb remains unchecked. The CDR3 extends over 14 amino acids. Germline V gene data show CDR1 as MNHEY and CDR2 as SMNVEV (reference sequence). This CDR3 reads CASKGTNEDEKLFF.

The V gene is TRBV7-8, the J gene TRBJ2-1; TCRdb lists TRBD2, though no DNA is available to test this call. Per the germline V gene, CDR1 is SGHVS and CDR2 is FQNEAQ. The CDR3 totals 16 residues. The CDR3 loop is CASSLAGRAADNEQFF. Complete variable domain (other parts from reference TRBV7-8 and TRBJ2-1): GAGVSQSPRYKVAKRGQDVALRCDPISGHVSLFWYQQALGQGPEFLTYFQNEAQLDKSGLPSDRFFAERPEGSVSTLKIQRTQQEDSAVYLCASSLAGRAADNEQFFGPGTRLTVL.

The chain combines TRBV20-1 with TRBJ2-4; checking the TCRdb D call of TRBD2 is not possible without DNA. Germline CDR1 and CDR2: DFQATT and SNEGSKA (reference sequence). This CDR3 is 12 amino acids long. The CDR3 protein is CSGTSGVNIQYF.

The chain combines TRBV6-2 or TRBV6-3 with TRBJ2-3; checking the TCRdb D call of TRBD2 is not possible without DNA. Germline V gene data show CDR1 as MNHEY and CDR2 as SVGEGT. CDR3 size: 16 residues. CDR3 amino acids: CASSYWTAGPTDTQYF.

V gene TRBV12-3 or TRBV12-4 combines with J gene TRBJ2-3. The CDR3 sequence is 12 residues long. CDR3 region: CASSFAKYTQYF.

This sequence joins TRBV5-1 and TRBJ2-5; there is no DNA to check the TCRdb D call of TRBD2. The CDR3 is 17 residues long. Germline CDR1 SGHRS, CDR2 YFSETQ. CDR3 loop: CASSLSGLAGLGETQYF.

CDR3 residues: CASSWTSGQGINIQYF. V usage is TRBV5-1 and J usage is TRBJ2-4; TCRdb outputs TRBD1, but without DNA this stays unchecked. Germline V gives CDR1 SGHRS, CDR2 YFSETQ. The length of the CDR3 is 16 residues.

The V gene is TRBV29-1, the J gene TRBJ2-5; TCRdb names TRBD1, which stays unverified in the absence of DNA. The CDR3 contains 14 residues. Germline loops: CDR1 SQVTM, CDR2 ANQGSEA. The chain's CDR3 is CSVRGDVIQETQYF.

The chain links TRBV5-1 to TRBJ2-5; the TRBD1 assignment by TCRdb is unverifiable without DNA. From germline, CDR1 is SGHRS and CDR2 YFSETQ. This CDR3 contains 16 residues. Here the CDR3 reads CASRDLARDRGETQYF.

This chain uses TRBV12-3 or TRBV12-4 with TRBJ1-1; TCRdb's D call, TRBD1, is unchecked because there is no DNA. This CDR3 contains 13 residues. CDR3 region: CASSLGQAGTAFF.

The chain employs TRBV12-5 and TRBJ1-1; as DNA is missing, the TRBD1 call by TCRdb cannot be tested. CDR1 and CDR2 from the germline V gene are LGHNT and FRNRAP. The CDR3 consists of 14 residues. CDR3 sequence: CASGPTGANTEAFF.

V and J are TRBV30 and TRBJ2-2; TCRdb's D call, TRBD2, is unchecked because there is no DNA. The CDR3 has 14 residues. Germline CDR1 and CDR2: GTSNPN and SVGIG (reference sequence). This chain's CDR3 is CASRTSGSTGELFF.

This chain links TRBV12-3 or TRBV12-4 with TRBJ2-3; TCRdb's D call of TRBD1 is untestable without DNA. This CDR3 is 14 amino acids long. The chain's CDR3 is CATHRGSGADTQYF.